This TCR beta chain was documented in a study of OX40 agonist ivuxolimab in advanced cancers. About the investigation overall: The costimulatory receptor OX40 (CD134) was targeted by ivuxolimab, a fully human IgG2 agonistic monoclonal antibody. The purpose of peripheral TCRbeta sequencing was to test whether ivuxolimab changed TCR sequence diversity and led to clonal T-cell expansion. Of the 50 to 55 dose-escalation patients, hepatocellular carcinoma was present in 19, melanoma in approximately 15, renal cell carcinoma in 9 and head and neck cancer in 9. A male proportion of 82.7% and a mean age of 60 years, ranging from about 23 to 79, were recorded for the dose-escalation cohort. Partial responses were achieved by three dose-escalation patients, of whom one had hepatocellular carcinoma and two had cutaneous melanoma. Prior anti-PD-1, anti-PD-L1 or anti-CTLA-4 therapy was permitted, and checkpoint inhibitors had been received by more than 35% of dose-escalation patients. Intravenous ivuxolimab was administered to patients every 2 weeks at six dose levels: 0.01, 0.1, 0.3, 1.5, 3 and 10 mg/kg. The paper describes the monotherapy dose-escalation part (N ≈ 50 patients) of the phase I trial of ivuxolimab.

To sequence the TCRbeta CDR3 region, genomic DNA was isolated from the sorted cells. TCRbeta CDR3 regions were sequenced using the immunoSEQ Assay. The table comes from immuneACCESS by way of TCRdb, which keeps in-frame sequences with V and J called. Part of the clones is missing from these tables; in studies checked, under half for an unresolved V gene and the rest for unknown reasons. Recorded for this sample are more than 30,000 clones; more than 70% of them occurred a single time. The ten largest make up around a tenth of the sample. Results the study describes overall, beyond this receptor: Partial responders in the 0.1-3.0 mg/kg groups had among the lowest normalized peripheral clonal expansion, especially among CD8+ T cells. Low levels of normalized T-cell clonal expansion were also shown by some nonresponding patients. The antigen specificity of the peripheral T cells that underwent clonal expansion was not determined. Clonal expansion of both CD4+ and CD8+ blood T cells was observed from baseline to week 6 at doses 0.1 to 3.0 mg/kg. After ivuxolimab, expanded clones were on average more numerous among CD8+ T cells than among CD4+ T cells.

To note about this clone: No cognate antigen has been identified for it. Base qualities were left out, and no much larger clone turns up one base away.

A distance of 11 bases separates the germline ends of V and J, which lose 7 bases and 8 bases respectively. The germline V gene provides CDR1 SNHLY and CDR2 FYNNEI. Its CDR3 holds 12 amino acids, cysteine through phenylalanine. Only the CDR3 DNA stays, 36 bases, in frame from base 1. The trial excluded patients who had a history of autoimmune disease or who were on systemic immunosuppression. Peripheral blood for TCR sequencing was drawn from every dose cohort at baseline, at cycle 4 day 1 and at cycle 7 day 1. Samples were obtained from an open-label, multicenter, first-in-human phase I dose-escalation trial of ivuxolimab. The trial enrolled adults with locally advanced or metastatic head and neck squamous cell, hepatocellular, melanoma or renal cell carcinoma. Before TCR sequencing, CD4+ T cells and CD8+ T cells from peripheral blood were sorted into separate populations.

The sequences come from CD4+ or CD8+ T cells sorted from blood, collected in a trial of the OX40 agonist ivuxolimab. The V and J segments used are TRBV2 and TRBJ1-4, with TRBD1 tentatively as D gene (5 bases match). The receptor comes from an adult with an advanced solid tumor such as melanoma, head and neck, liver or kidney cancer. The CDR3 protein sequence reads: CASTQGLEKLFF. The DNA is TGTGCCAGCACCCAGGGTTTAGAAAAACTGTTTTTT.